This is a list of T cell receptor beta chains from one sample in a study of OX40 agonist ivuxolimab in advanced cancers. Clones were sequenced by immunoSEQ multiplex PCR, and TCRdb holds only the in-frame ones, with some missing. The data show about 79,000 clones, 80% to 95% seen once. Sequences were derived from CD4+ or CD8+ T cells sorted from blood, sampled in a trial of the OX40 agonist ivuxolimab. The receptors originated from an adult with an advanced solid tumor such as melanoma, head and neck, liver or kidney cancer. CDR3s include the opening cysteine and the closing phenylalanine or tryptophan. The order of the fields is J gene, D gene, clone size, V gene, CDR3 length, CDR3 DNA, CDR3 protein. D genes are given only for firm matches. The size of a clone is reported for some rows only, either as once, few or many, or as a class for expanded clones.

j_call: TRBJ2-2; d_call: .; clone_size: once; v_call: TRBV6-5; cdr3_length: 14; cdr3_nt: TGTGCCAGCAGTTACTACCCAAAAACCGGGGAGCTGTTTTTT; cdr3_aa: CASSYYPKTGELFF
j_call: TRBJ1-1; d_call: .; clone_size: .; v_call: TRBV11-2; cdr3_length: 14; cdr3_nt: TGTGCCAGCCGAGCTTACTCAGGGAACACTGAAGCTTTCTTT; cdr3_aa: CASRAYSGNTEAFF
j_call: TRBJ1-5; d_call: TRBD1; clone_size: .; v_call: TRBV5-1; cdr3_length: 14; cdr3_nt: TGCGCCAGCAGCTCCTCAGGGGGCAACCAGCCCCAGCATTTT; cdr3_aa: CASSSSGGNQPQHF
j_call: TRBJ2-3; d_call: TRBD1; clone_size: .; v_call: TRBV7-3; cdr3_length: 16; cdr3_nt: TGTGCCAGCACCCTAGGTAGGGGGCCTTTGGCAGATACGCAGTATTTT; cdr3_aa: CASTLGRGPLADTQYF
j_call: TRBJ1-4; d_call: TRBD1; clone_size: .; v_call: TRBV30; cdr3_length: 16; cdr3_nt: TGTGCCTGGAGTTCCGGGACAGCGGGTGGAGGGGAAAAACTGTTTTTT; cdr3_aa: CAWSSGTAGGGEKLFF
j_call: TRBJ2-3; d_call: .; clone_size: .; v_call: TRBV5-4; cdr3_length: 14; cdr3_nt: TGTGCCAGCAGCTCAAGGACTGGTACAGATACGCAGTATTTT; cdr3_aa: CASSSRTGTDTQYF
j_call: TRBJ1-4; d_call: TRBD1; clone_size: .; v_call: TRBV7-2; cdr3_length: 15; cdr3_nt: TGTGCCAGCAGCTTAGTAAGACAGGGAGGTGAAAAACTGTTTTTT; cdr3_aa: CASSLVRQGGEKLFF
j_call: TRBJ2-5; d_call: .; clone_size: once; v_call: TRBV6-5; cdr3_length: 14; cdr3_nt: TGTGCCAGCAGTTACAGTCTAAATTCGGTGACCCAGTACTTC; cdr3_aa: CASSYSLNSVTQYF
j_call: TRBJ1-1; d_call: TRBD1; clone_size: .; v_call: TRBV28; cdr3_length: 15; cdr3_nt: TGTGCCACCACCGGGACAGCTTGGGTGAACACTGAAGCTTTCTTT; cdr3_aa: CATTGTAWVNTEAFF
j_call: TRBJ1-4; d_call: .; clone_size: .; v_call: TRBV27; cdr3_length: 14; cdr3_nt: TGTGCCAGCAGGGACTCTTCGTGGGGTGAAAAACTGTTTTTT; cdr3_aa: CASRDSSWGEKLFF
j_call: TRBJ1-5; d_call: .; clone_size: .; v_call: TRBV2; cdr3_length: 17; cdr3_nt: TGTGCCAGCAATGCGGGAATCGGGGGAAACAGCAATCAGCCCCAGCATTTT; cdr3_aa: CASNAGIGGNSNQPQHF
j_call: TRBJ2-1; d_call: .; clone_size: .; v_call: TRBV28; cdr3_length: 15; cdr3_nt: TGTGCCAGCAGACGACCATACACGCCCTACAATGAGCAGTTCTTC; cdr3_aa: CASRRPYTPYNEQFF